One sample yielded the 18 T cell receptor beta chains listed below, sequenced in a study of metastatic and nonmetastatic thyroid tumors. TCRdb re-analyzed the PCR reads using MiXCR. The data contain 16,000 or so clones, 24% of them singletons. Thyroid surgery had not been preceded by any treatment in any patient. The specimen was tumor tissue. The origin of the receptors is a male donor with papillary thyroid cancer or a benign thyroid nodule (not recorded which). Some clones in this sample may be carry-over from other donors' samples.

V is TRBV12-3 or TRBV12-4 and J is TRBJ2-7; a weak D match, TRBD1 (6 bases). The CDR3 spans 13 residues. V lost 6 bases, J lost 3 bases, and 12 bases lay in between. The DNA of the CDR3 is TGTGCCAGCAGACCCGGACAGCACTACGAGCAGTACTTC. Residues: CASRPGQHYEQYF.

This clone was detected ten times or more. The chain links TRBV5-1 to TRBJ1-4, with D possibly TRBD1 on 6 matching bases. CDR3 length equals 14 residues. Germline CDR1 reads SGHRS; CDR2 reads YFSETQ. V lost 4 bases to trimming and J lost 6 bases, with 13 bases between them. This CDR3 reads CASSEQGGDEKLFF. In nucleotides, the CDR3 is TGCGCCAGCAGCGAACAGGGAGGGGATGAAAAACTGTTTTTT.

By sample share, this clone is medium-sized (0.01 to 0.1%). This chain uses TRBV6-1 with TRBJ1-2; D perhaps matches TRBD1 (6 bases). Trimming cost V 6 bases and J 5 bases, with 13 bases left between them. This CDR3 has 13 residues. CDR1 is MNHNS, CDR2 SASEGT, per germline. The CDR3: CASSQGGGYGYTF. The CDR3 DNA follows: TGTGCCAGCAGCCAAGGGGGGGGTTATGGCTACACCTTC.

The chain employs TRBV5-1 and TRBJ1-1; D may be TRBD1 (6 bases). The CDR3 sequence is 15 residues long. The germline gives CDR1 SGHRS, CDR2 YFSETQ. Trimming removed 3 bases from V and 2 bases from J, with 14 bases in between. CDR3 DNA: TGCGCCAGCAGCTACGTGGGGACACCCAACACTGAAGCTTTCTTT. Encoded protein: CASSYVGTPNTEAFF.

This clone appeared once. The chain links TRBV3-1 to TRBJ1-2; 7 bases are shared with TRBD1. The CDR3 totals 13 residues. Germline V gene lookup returns CDR1 LGHDT and CDR2 YNNKEL (reference sequence). Trimming at V came to 1 base and at J to 9 bases, leaving 5 bases not matched to a gene. The CDR3 nucleotides read TGTGCCAGCAGCCAAGGGTACAGGGGTAGCTACACCTTC. This gives the protein CASSQGYRGSYTF.

This clone was picked up many times. The chain couples TRBV15 to TRBJ2-7; D uncertain. The CDR3 runs to 14 residues. V lost 0 bases, J lost 3 bases, and 9 bases lay in between. Germline V CDR1 and CDR2: LNHNV, YYDKDF (reference sequence). The CDR3 region is CATSRDGDFYEQYF. CDR3 DNA sequence: TGTGCCACCAGCAGAGATGGGGATTTCTACGAGCAGTACTTC.

This chain joins TRBV20-1 and TRBJ1-6, with D maybe TRBD1 (6 bases). Trimming removed 3 bases from V and 4 bases from J, with 22 bases in between. There are 18 residues in the CDR3. Germline V gene lookup returns CDR1 DFQATT and CDR2 SNEGSKA (reference sequence). CDR3 sequence (DNA): TGCAGTGCTAGGAGGGGGTCATGGGGTAGCTCTTATAATTCACCCCTCCACTTT. This codes for CSARRGSWGSSYNSPLHF.

The V call is TRBV28, the J call TRBJ2-7; D perhaps matches TRBD1 (7 bases). Germline V gene sequence: CDR1 MDHEN, CDR2 SYDVKM. CDR3 length equals 14 residues. V dropped 5 bases and J dropped 5 bases, with 16 bases sitting between them. CDR3 loop: CASSHGGRGDEQYF. CDR3 bases: TGTGCCAGCAGTCATGGAGGCAGGGGGGACGAGCAGTACTTC.

The DNA of the CDR3 is TGTGCCAGCAGTGTGTGGGGGGAAAGCACAGATACGCAGTATTTT. It translates to CASSVWGESTDTQYF. V gene TRBV6-1 combines with J gene TRBJ2-3; TRBD2 is a possible D gene (6 bases). The germline V and J ends were trimmed by 4 bases and 0 bases, with 11 bases remaining between them. The CDR3 runs to 15 residues. The V gene's germline CDR1 is MNHNS and CDR2 SASEGT.

The chain is built from TRBV30 and TRBJ2-6; perhaps D is TRBD1 or TRBD2 (6 bases each). V gave up 2 bases and J gave up 5 bases, with 13 bases separating them. CDR1 and CDR2 from the germline V gene are GTSNPN and SVGIG (reference sequence). This CDR3 has 15 amino acids. This chain's CDR3 is CAWSPGGGRANVLTF. The CDR3 bases are TGTGCCTGGAGTCCTGGAGGGGGTCGGGCCAACGTCCTGACTTTC.

By frequency in the sample, this clone is medium-sized. The rearrangement links TRBV27 to TRBJ1-2; no firm D call. This CDR3 has 13 residues. Germline CDR1 MNHEY, CDR2 SMNVEV (reference sequence). V was trimmed by 2 bases and J by 8 bases, leaving 12 bases between them. This CDR3 reads CASSLGRLGGYTF. The CDR3 nucleotides read TGTGCCAGCAGTTTAGGGCGTCTAGGCGGCTACACCTTC.

The chain has TRBV6-1 and TRBJ2-7; 7 nucleotides match TRBD2. V lost 6 bases and J lost 4; bases outside the gene matches: 12. Germline values: CDR1 MNHNS, CDR2 SASEGT. This CDR3 comprises 15 residues. The CDR3 spells CASSQGLAEQYEQYF. The CDR3, as DNA: TGTGCCAGCAGCCAAGGGCTAGCGGAACAATACGAGCAGTACTTC.

V gene TRBV12-3 or TRBV12-4 combines with J gene TRBJ1-2, with 9 bases fitting TRBD1. The CDR3 covers 16 residues. V lost 3 bases and J lost 8; bases outside the gene matches: 13. The CDR3 spells CASSFGLTGGAGGYTF. The DNA of the CDR3 is TGTGCCAGCAGTTTTGGCCTAACAGGGGGCGCCGGGGGCTACACCTTC.

The J gene is TRBJ2-7, the V gene TRBV4-1; 7 bases align to TRBD2. Germline V gene sequence: CDR1 MGHRA, CDR2 YSYEKL. The V gene end was trimmed by 3 bases and the J gene end by 3 bases; junction bases not matched to a gene: 8. The CDR3 extends over 15 amino acids. CDR3 sequence: CASSQGSSGNYEQYF. DNA of the CDR3: TGCGCCAGCAGCCAGGGATCGAGCGGGAACTACGAGCAGTACTTC.

The V and J genes are TRBV5-1 and TRBJ1-4, with a weak D call TRBD1 (6 bases). Germline CDR1 and CDR2: SGHRS and YFSETQ. The CDR3 runs 16 residues. V lost 3 bases to trimming and J lost 0 bases, with 12 bases between them. The CDR3 loop is CASSYAGATTNEKLFF. The CDR3 bases are TGCGCCAGCAGCTACGCAGGGGCAACAACTAATGAAAAACTGTTTTTT.

The chain carries TRBV20-1 and TRBJ1-2, with D hard to call. This CDR3 contains 11 residues. V dropped 5 bases and J dropped 2 bases, with 6 bases sitting between them. From germline, CDR1 is DFQATT and CDR2 SNEGSKA (reference sequence). CDR3 nucleotide sequence: TGCAGTGCTGACGGGAACTATGGCTACACCTTC. As protein: CSADGNYGYTF.

In its sample, this clone is medium-sized. The V call is TRBV27, the J call TRBJ2-7; 8 nucleotides match TRBD1. CDR3 length: 13 residues. The junction had 3 bases not matched to a gene; V was cut back by 3 bases and J by 5 bases. Germline V gene sequence: CDR1 MNHEY, CDR2 SMNVEV (reference sequence). The CDR3 nucleotides are TGTGCCAGCAGTTTGACAGGGGTCCACGAGCAGTACTTC. It translates to CASSLTGVHEQYF.

This clone was picked up many times. Mismatch with germline at one junction end may stem from a read error. The same CDR3 is also encoded by other DNA sequences in this sample. The chain uses TRBV6-1 and TRBJ1-1; the D is unclear. This CDR3 has 11 amino acids. Germline values: CDR1 MNHNS, CDR2 SASEGT. This chain's CDR3 is CASSKPGEESF. CDR3 sequence (DNA): TGTGCCAGCAGTAAGCCCGGAGAGGAATCCTTT.